One and the same sample provided the 3 T cell receptor beta chains below, sequenced in a study of T cell responses to AZD1222 COVID-19 vaccine. The data were produced by immunoSEQ multiplex PCR, yet TCRdb's version contains in-frame clones alone and is incomplete. The sample has around 150,000 clones, 92% seen once. This material consisted of peripheral blood, taken 28 days after the second AZD1222 dose. Source of these receptors: an adult who received the AZD1222 COVID-19 vaccine.

V and J are TRBV7-9 and TRBJ2-3; D remains ambiguous. CDR3 length: 15 residues. Germline values: CDR1 SEHNR, CDR2 FQNEAQ (reference sequence). Trimming took off 1 base at V and 2 bases at J, with 10 bases between the two ends. The CDR3 DNA follows: TGTGCCAGCAGCTTAGATACTACTTCCACAGATACGCAGTATTTT. Translated, it gives CASSLDTTSTDTQYF.

J is TRBJ2-7 and V is TRBV7-9; a possible D gene is TRBD2 (5 bases). V was clipped by 2 bases and J by 1 base, with 9 bases between them. In germline, CDR1 is SEHNR, CDR2 FQNEAQ (reference sequence). This CDR3 contains 14 residues. The CDR3 spells CASSLSSGSYEQYF. The CDR3 nucleotides are TGTGCCAGCAGCTTATCATCGGGATCCTACGAGCAGTACTTC.

The chain has TRBV11-2 and TRBJ2-3, with D maybe TRBD2 (5 bases). The V end lost 5 bases, the J end lost 2 bases, and 17 bases lay between the germline ends. The CDR3 extends over 16 amino acids. The germline gives CDR1 SGHAT, CDR2 FQNNGV. Here the CDR3 reads CASSPRDSENTDTQYF. The CDR3 DNA sequence: TGTGCCAGCAGCCCTCGTGATAGCGAGAACACAGATACGCAGTATTTT.